The present TCR beta chain was sequenced within a study of regulatory T cells in long-lasting Graves disease. General study findings and limits: Persistent Graves' patients possessed reduced TCR diversity relative to recently diagnosed ones.

Time point defined: persistent/refractory GD, antithyroid drugs over 5 years with positive TRAb. There was RNA extracted from PBMCs, and the TCR library was made from it. In regard to this clonotype: Its matching antigen is unknown.

Arm-PCR with iRepertoire HTBI primers amplified the CDR3 regions for these TCR beta libraries. A single record per CDR3 protein comes from TCRdb applying MiXCR to the multiplex PCR reads. This repertoire shows about 460,000 distinct CDR3 sequences, about 20% found once; its top ten account for around 13%. In germline, CDR1 is SQVTM, CDR2 ANQGSEA. V shed 6 bases and J 7 bases; nucleotides not matched to a gene: 7. CDR3 size: 13 residues. Specimen: peripheral blood mononuclear cells (PBMCs), collected when the disease was refractory, from a patient treated with antithyroid drugs. The sequence was collected from a female donor with Graves disease. The chain links TRBV29-1 to TRBJ1-4; 8 bases fit TRBD1. The CDR3 spells CSVSQGAGEKLFF. For the CDR3, the DNA is TGCAGCGTATCCCAGGGGGCAGGTGAAAAACTGTTTTTT.